These 24 T cell receptor beta chains share one sample of origin, sequenced in a study of T-cell reconstitution after alpha-beta-depleted transplantation in children. The TCRbeta library was prepared with unique molecular identifiers. TCRdb called the PCR reads again in MiXCR, with one record for every CDR3 protein. The profile shows 250,000 to 300,000 distinct CDR3 sequences, less than 9.5% of them singletons. Antigen specificity for these receptors is unknown. General study findings and limits: At one year after transplant, newly produced T cells mostly accounted for T-cell counts and diversity.

This specimen was peripheral blood, taken 360 days after TCRalphabeta/CD19-depleted stem cell transplant. The receptors here all came from a female patient between 2 and 15 years old who had a stem cell transplant for Fanconi anemia, so the T cells may come from the graft donor.

This clonotype occurred a few times. The rearrangement joins TRBV10-2 to TRBJ2-7, with 10 bases that match TRBD1. Germline trimming cut 6 bases from V and 5 bases from J; bases unmatched to any gene: 1. Per germline, CDR1 WSHSY and CDR2 SAAADI. This CDR3 is 12 amino acids long. The CDR3 DNA follows: TGCGCCAGCAGGACAGGGGGCCACGAGCAGTACTTC. Its protein is CASRTGGHEQYF.

This clonotype was seen more than once but under ten times. The chain has TRBV5-1 and TRBJ2-3; D is possibly TRBD2 (6 bases). CDR1 and CDR2 from the germline V gene are SGHRS and YFSETQ. This CDR3 is 18 amino acids long. V shed 0 bases and J shed 2 bases, with 19 bases lying between them. In DNA, the CDR3 is TGCGCCAGCAGCTTGGGGGGGGTTCCCAACCTCTTCACAGATACGCAGTATTTT. Amino acids: CASSLGGVPNLFTDTQYF.

This clonotype was found many times. The chain couples TRBV20-1 to TRBJ2-3; TRBD1 matches at 8 bases. Germline-derived CDR1 and CDR2 are DFQATT and SNEGSKA (reference sequence). There are 16 residues in the CDR3. The V gene end was trimmed by 3 bases and the J gene end by 3 bases; junction bases not matched to a gene: 11. The CDR3 region is CSASAPGQGRTDTQYF. Written as DNA, the CDR3 is TGCAGTGCTAGCGCACCAGGACAGGGAAGAACAGATACGCAGTATTTT.

This clonotype was recorded many times. This chain joins TRBV5-1 and TRBJ1-1; tentative D call: TRBD1 (5 bases). The CDR3 spans 13 residues. V was clipped by 3 bases and J by 1 base, with 7 bases between them. The germline gives CDR1 SGHRS, CDR2 YFSETQ. CDR3 loop: CASSSQGNTEAFF. CDR3 in DNA: TGCGCCAGCAGCTCGCAGGGGAACACTGAAGCTTTCTTT.

The CDR3 sequence is CASNPGGEAYGYTF. In nucleotides, the CDR3 is TGTGCCAGCAACCCCGGTGGGGAGGCCTATGGCTACACCTTC. The chain has TRBV12-3 or TRBV12-4 and TRBJ1-2; D gene unclear. This CDR3 has 14 amino acids. Deletions cut 7 bases from V and 4 bases from J, with 16 bases between.

This clonotype was detected many times. The V call is TRBV28, the J call TRBJ2-7; tentative D call: TRBD1 (5 bases). The germline V gene encodes CDR1 MDHEN and CDR2 SYDVKM. V was shortened by 4 bases and J by 4 bases, with 17 bases between the two germline ends. There are 15 residues in the CDR3. CDR3 in amino acids: CASSSPAGKTYEQYV. CDR3 coding DNA: TGTGCCAGCAGTTCGCCTGCAGGGAAGACTTACGAGCAGTACGTC.

Ten or more counts support this clonotype. This chain uses TRBV11-2 with TRBJ2-7; TRBD1 matches 7 bases. Germline V gene lookup returns CDR1 SGHAT and CDR2 FQNNGV. The CDR3 runs to 13 residues. V lost 5 bases to trimming and J lost 4 bases; unmatched junction nucleotides: 5. In nucleotides, the CDR3 is TGTGCCAGCAGCCAGGGGGTTATTTACGAGCAGTACGTC. This gives the protein CASSQGVIYEQYV.

At least ten counts were recorded for this clonotype. The CDR3 bases are TGCGCCAGCAGCTTGCCGGGAGTTGGCACAGATACGCAGTATTTT. Translating it yields CASSLPGVGTDTQYF. V is TRBV5-1 and J is TRBJ2-3; possible D gene TRBD2, 6 bases. The V gene's germline CDR1 is SGHRS and CDR2 YFSETQ. This CDR3 is 15 amino acids long. The ends were cut back, 1 base at V and 1 base at J, with 10 bases in the middle.

V and J are TRBV27 and TRBJ1-2; a weak D match, TRBD1 (6 bases). V gave up 6 bases and J gave up 4 bases, with 12 bases separating them. Germline CDR1 reads MNHEY; CDR2 reads SMNVEV (reference sequence). The CDR3 is made up of 13 amino acids. The CDR3 coding sequence is TGTGCCAGCAGCACAGGGTCGGTCTATGGCTACACCTTC. Protein: CASSTGSVYGYTF.

This clonotype occurred a few times. V and J are TRBV28 and TRBJ2-7; no clear D. This CDR3 region has 12 residues. CDR1 MDHEN and CDR2 SYDVKM come from the germline V gene. The CDR3 bases are TGTGCCAGCAGTTCCATATGGGGTCGCATCCAAGTC. Translated: CASSSIWGRIQV.

This clonotype was seen repeatedly, ten times or more. The rearrangement uses TRBV28 and TRBJ1-2, with no clear D. The ends were cut back, 6 bases at V and 4 bases at J, with 9 bases in the middle. The length of the CDR3 is 12 residues. Germline loops: CDR1 MDHEN, CDR2 SYDVKM. CDR3 sequence (DNA): TGTGCCAGCAGACCCTACAGCTATGGCTACACCTTC. Encoded protein: CASRPYSYGYTF.

This clonotype was seen many times. Written as DNA, the CDR3 is TGTGCCAGCAGCTTCTATCCTTCCAGTCAGGGGGCGATCACTGAAGCTTTCTTT. As protein: CASSFYPSSQGAITEAFF. The V gene is TRBV5-5, the J gene TRBJ1-1; 8 bases line up with TRBD1. Germline trimming cut 2 bases from V and 4 bases from J; bases unmatched to any gene: 16. Germline V gene sequence: CDR1 SGHKS, CDR2 YYEKEE (reference sequence). The CDR3 spans 18 residues. Combining the CDR3 with reference TRBV5-5 and TRBJ1-1 gives the whole variable domain DAGVTQSPTHLIKTRGQQVTLRCSPISGHKSVSWYQQVLGQGPQFIFQYYEKEERGRGNFPDRFSARQFPNYSSELNVNALLLGDSALYLCASSFYPSSQGAITEAFFGQGTRLTVV.

In its sample, this clonotype was seen many times. This rearrangement joins TRBV12-3 or TRBV12-4 to TRBJ2-7; perhaps TRBD1 as D (6 bases). V was cut by 5 bases and J by 3 bases, with 14 bases left in between. This CDR3 has 14 residues. The CDR3 region is CASSPDRINYEQYF. In DNA, the CDR3 is TGTGCCAGCAGTCCGGACAGAATCAACTACGAGCAGTACTTC.

This clonotype was observed a handful of times. The rearrangement uses TRBV6-5 and TRBJ2-2, with D perhaps matching TRBD2 (5 bases). V shed 2 bases and J shed 4 bases, with 20 bases lying between them. CDR1 and CDR2 from the germline V gene are MNHEY and SVGAGI. The CDR3 has 18 amino acids. CDR3 in amino acids: CASSYVPDPGVGTGELFF. The CDR3 coding sequence is TGTGCCAGCAGTTACGTCCCGGACCCCGGGGTGGGCACCGGGGAGCTGTTTTTT.

This chain connects TRBV7-8 to TRBJ2-1, with 12 bases aligning to TRBD2. Germline V gene sequence: CDR1 SGHVS, CDR2 FQNEAQ. The CDR3 has 20 amino acids. With V trimmed by 7 bases and J by 0 bases, 16 bases remained unmatched. The CDR3 protein is CASTLPLAGGTLSSYNEQFF. Written as DNA, the CDR3 is TGTGCCAGCACCCTCCCCCTAGCGGGGGGGACCCTTAGCTCCTACAATGAGCAGTTCTTC.

This clonotype was picked up many times. The gene calls are TRBV15 and TRBJ2-3; the match to TRBD2 covers 7 bases. J was trimmed by 3 bases and V by 0 bases; bases with no gene match: 3. The germline CDR1 and CDR2 sequences are LNHNV and YYDKDF (reference sequence). This CDR3 comprises 15 residues. The CDR3 reads CATSRDPGGTDTQYF. The CDR3 DNA follows: TGTGCCACCAGCAGAGATCCGGGAGGTACAGATACGCAGTATTTT.

The gene calls are TRBV7-9 and TRBJ2-1, with 9 bases that match TRBD2. Germline CDR1 and CDR2: SEHNR and FQNEAQ (reference sequence). The CDR3 covers 16 residues. The J segment lost 7 bases and the V segment lost 8 bases, leaving 15 bases of the junction unmatched. CDR3 protein: CASGLRRLAGINEQFF. The DNA of the CDR3 is TGTGCCAGCGGATTGCGGAGGCTAGCGGGGATTAATGAGCAGTTCTTC.

In its sample, this clonotype was seen many times. The chain recombines TRBV29-1 with TRBJ1-1; D remains ambiguous. Trimming cost V 0 bases and J 10 bases, with 9 bases left between them. Germline V gives CDR1 SQVTM, CDR2 ANQGSEA. The CDR3 loop spans 11 amino acids. Written as DNA, the CDR3 is TGCAGCGTTGAAGACACCCGGGCAGCTTTCTTT. Its protein is CSVEDTRAAFF. The variable domain in full, with the rest retrieved from reference TRBV29-1 and TRBJ1-1, is SAVISQKPSRDICQRGTSLTIQCQVDSQVTMMFWYRQQPGQSLTLIATANQGSEATYESGFVIDKFPISRPNLTFSTLTVSNMSPEDSSIYLCSVEDTRAAFFGQGTRLTVV.

This clonotype has a handful of counts. The chain is built from TRBV7-9 and TRBJ1-2; D may be TRBD1 (5 bases). Germline CDR1 is SEHNR and CDR2 is FQNEAQ (reference sequence). The CDR3 sequence is 16 residues long. V was pared by 7 bases and J by 0 bases, with 18 bases between. In DNA, the CDR3 is TGTGCCAGCACCCTAGGGGTGAGCCACGCTAACTATGGCTACACCTTC. Protein sequence: CASTLGVSHANYGYTF.

This clonotype was counted ten times or more. This rearrangement joins TRBV24-1 to TRBJ2-3; 8 bases match TRBD2. With V trimmed by 2 bases and J by 0 bases, 6 bases remained unmatched. The germline V gene encodes CDR1 KGHDR and CDR2 SFDVKD. The CDR3 runs 17 residues. The CDR3 is CATSDSQRLASTDTQYF. In nucleotides, the CDR3 is TGTGCCACCAGTGATTCGCAGAGACTAGCGAGCACAGATACGCAGTATTTT.

The gene calls are TRBV5-6 and TRBJ2-1, with 9 nucleotides matching TRBD1. CDR1 SGHDT and CDR2 YYEEEE come from the germline V gene. This CDR3 is built from 16 residues. Trimming at V came to 1 base and at J to 7 bases, leaving 9 bases not matched to a gene. DNA of the CDR3: TGTGCCAGCAGCTTGCTGGCCGGGACAGGGCTGAATGAGCAGTTCTTC. This sequence encodes CASSLLAGTGLNEQFF.

The chain carries TRBV18 and TRBJ2-1; D perhaps matches TRBD2 (6 bases). V lost 0 bases to trimming and J lost 10 bases, with 13 bases between them. CDR1 and CDR2 (germline): KGHSH, LQKENI. The CDR3 consists of 14 residues. CDR3 in amino acids: CASSPPSGVEEQFF. CDR3 bases: TGTGCCAGCTCACCACCTTCGGGGGTTGAGGAGCAGTTCTTC.

This clonotype was observed a few times. The chain joins TRBV3-1 to TRBJ2-1; unclear D gene. The germline V gene has CDR1 LGHDT and CDR2 YNNKEL (reference sequence). The V end lost 3 bases, the J end lost 8 bases, and 8 bases lay between the germline ends. This CDR3 spans 12 amino acids. The CDR3 is CASSQVAHEQFF. The CDR3 DNA is TGTGCCAGCAGCCAGGTAGCCCATGAGCAGTTCTTC.

The chain has TRBV2 and TRBJ2-3, with TRBD2 matching over 13 bases. The CDR3 covers 19 residues. Trimming took 6 bases from V and 6 from J; bases not matched to a gene: 18. Per germline, CDR1 SNHLY and CDR2 FYNNEI. CDR3 DNA: TGTGCCAGCAGATCCTTGGCAGGAACTAGCGGGAGGGCCAGCGATACGCAGTATTTT. Translation gives CASRSLAGTSGRASDTQYF.